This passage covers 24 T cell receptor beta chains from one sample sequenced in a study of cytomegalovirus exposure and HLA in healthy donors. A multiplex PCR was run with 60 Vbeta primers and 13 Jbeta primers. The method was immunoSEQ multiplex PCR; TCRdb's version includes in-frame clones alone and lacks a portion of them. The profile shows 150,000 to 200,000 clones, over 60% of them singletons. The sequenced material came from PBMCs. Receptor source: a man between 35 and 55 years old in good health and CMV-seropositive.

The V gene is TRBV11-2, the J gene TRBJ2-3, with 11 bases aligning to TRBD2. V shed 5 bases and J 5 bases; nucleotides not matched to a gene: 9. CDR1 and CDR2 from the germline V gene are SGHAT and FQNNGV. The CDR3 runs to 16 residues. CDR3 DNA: TGTGCCAGCAGCCTTCGACGACTAGCGGGACGAGATACGCAGTATTTT. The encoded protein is CASSLRRLAGRDTQYF.

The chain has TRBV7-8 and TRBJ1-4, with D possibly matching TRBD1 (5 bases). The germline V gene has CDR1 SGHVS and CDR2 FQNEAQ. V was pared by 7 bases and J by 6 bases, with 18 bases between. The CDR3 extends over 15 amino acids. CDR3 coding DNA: TGTGCCAGCATCCCCGGGGGGGGGACGGATGAAAAACTGTTTTTT. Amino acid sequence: CASIPGGGTDEKLFF.

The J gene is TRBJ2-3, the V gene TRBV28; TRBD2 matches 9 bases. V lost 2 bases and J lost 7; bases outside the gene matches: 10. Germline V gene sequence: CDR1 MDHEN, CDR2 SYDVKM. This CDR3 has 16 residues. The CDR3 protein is CASSLAMVAGVHTQYF. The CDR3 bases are TGTGCCAGCAGTTTAGCAATGGTAGCGGGAGTTCATACGCAGTATTTT.

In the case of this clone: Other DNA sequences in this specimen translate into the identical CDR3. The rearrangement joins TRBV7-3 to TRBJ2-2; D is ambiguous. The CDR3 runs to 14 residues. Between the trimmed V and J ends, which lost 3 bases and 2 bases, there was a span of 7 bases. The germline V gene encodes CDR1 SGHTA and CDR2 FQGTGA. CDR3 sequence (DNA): TGTGCCAGCAGCTTGAGCTACAACACCGGGGAGCTGTTTTTT. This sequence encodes CASSLSYNTGELFF.

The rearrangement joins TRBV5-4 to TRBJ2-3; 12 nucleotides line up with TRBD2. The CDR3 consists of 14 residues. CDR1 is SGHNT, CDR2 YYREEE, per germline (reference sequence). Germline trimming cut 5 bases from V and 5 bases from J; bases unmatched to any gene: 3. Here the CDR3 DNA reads TGTGCCAGCAGGCTAGCGGGAGGGCGAGATACGCAGTATTTT. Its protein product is CASRLAGGRDTQYF.

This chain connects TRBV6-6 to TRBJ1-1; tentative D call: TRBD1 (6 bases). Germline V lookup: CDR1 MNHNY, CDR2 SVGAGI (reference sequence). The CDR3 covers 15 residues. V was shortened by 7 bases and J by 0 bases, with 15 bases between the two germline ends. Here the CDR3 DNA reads TGTGCCAGCACCAAACTGGGACACGTGAACACTGAAGCTTTCTTT. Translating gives CASTKLGHVNTEAFF.

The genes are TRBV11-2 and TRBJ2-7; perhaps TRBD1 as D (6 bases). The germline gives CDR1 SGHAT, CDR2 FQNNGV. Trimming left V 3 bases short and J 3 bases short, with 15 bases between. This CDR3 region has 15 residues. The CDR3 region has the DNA TGTGCCAGCAGCTTTAGTGGGGGCGCGGGCTACGAGCAGTACTTC. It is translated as CASSFSGGAGYEQYF.

The CDR3 spells CASSYSASQNTGELFF. The CDR3, as DNA: TGTGCCAGCAGTTACTCTGCTAGCCAGAACACCGGGGAGCTGTTTTTT. The chain links TRBV6-6 to TRBJ2-2, with D tentatively TRBD2 (5 bases). CDR1 is MNHNY, CDR2 SVGAGI, per germline (reference sequence). CDR3 length: 16 amino acids. V lost 0 bases and J lost 1, with 9 bases in between.

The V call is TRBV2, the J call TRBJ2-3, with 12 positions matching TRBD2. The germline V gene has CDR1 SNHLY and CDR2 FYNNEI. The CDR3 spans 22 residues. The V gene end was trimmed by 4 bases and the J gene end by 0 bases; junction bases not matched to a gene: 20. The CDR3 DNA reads TGTGCCAGCAGTGTGCCTAGGGGGCCTAGCGGGAGGGATGAGACTAGCACAGATACGCAGTATTTT. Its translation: CASSVPRGPSGRDETSTDTQYF.

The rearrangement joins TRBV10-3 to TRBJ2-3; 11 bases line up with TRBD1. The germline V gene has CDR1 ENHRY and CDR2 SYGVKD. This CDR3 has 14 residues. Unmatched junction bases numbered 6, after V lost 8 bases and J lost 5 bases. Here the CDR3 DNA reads TGTGCCATCGGCCCGGGACAGGGGGTAGATACGCAGTATTTT. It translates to CAIGPGQGVDTQYF.

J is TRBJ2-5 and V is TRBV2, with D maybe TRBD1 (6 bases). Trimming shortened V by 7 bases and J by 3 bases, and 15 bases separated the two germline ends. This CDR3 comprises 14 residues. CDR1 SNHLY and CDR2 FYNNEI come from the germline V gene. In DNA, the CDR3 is TGTGCCAGCATCCGGGACACCTGGGAAGAGACCCAGTACTTC. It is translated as CASIRDTWEETQYF.

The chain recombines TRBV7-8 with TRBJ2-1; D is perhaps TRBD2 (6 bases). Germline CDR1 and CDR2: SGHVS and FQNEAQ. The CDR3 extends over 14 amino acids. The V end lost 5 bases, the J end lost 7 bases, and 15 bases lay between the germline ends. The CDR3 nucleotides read TGTGCCAGCAGCCCTCCTTGGGCGGGGAATGAGCAGTTCTTC. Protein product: CASSPPWAGNEQFF.

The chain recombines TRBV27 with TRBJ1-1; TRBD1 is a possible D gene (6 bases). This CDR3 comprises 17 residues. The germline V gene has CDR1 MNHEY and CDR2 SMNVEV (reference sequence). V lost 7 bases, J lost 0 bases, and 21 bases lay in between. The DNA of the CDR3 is TGTGCCAGCAAAGTCCGAGCGGGGGGCCTAATGAACACTGAAGCTTTCTTT. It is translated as CASKVRAGGLMNTEAFF.

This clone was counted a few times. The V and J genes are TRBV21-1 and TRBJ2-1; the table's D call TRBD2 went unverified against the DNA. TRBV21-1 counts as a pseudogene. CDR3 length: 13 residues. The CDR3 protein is CASSKVAGGPSFF. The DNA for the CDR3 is TGTGCCAGCAGCAAGGTAGCGGGAGGGCCATCGTTCTTC.

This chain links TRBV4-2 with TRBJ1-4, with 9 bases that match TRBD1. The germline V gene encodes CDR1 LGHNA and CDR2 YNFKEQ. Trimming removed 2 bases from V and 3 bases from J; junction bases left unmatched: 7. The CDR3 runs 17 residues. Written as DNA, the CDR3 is TGTGCCAGCAGCCAAAGCGGACAGGGGACCTCTAATGAAAAACTGTTTTTT. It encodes CASSQSGQGTSNEKLFF.

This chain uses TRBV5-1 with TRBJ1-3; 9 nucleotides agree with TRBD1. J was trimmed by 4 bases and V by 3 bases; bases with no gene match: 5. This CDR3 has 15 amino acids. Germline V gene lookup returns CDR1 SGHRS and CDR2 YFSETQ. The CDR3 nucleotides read TGCGCCAGCAGCTGGGACAGGGTGGCCGGAAACACCATATATTTT. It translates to CASSWDRVAGNTIYF.

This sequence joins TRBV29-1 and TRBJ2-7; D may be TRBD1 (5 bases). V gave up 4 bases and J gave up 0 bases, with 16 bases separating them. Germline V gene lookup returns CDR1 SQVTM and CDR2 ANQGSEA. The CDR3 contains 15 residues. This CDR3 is CSVAPRARDSYEQYF. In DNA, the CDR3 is TGCAGCGTTGCCCCCCGGGCCAGGGACTCCTACGAGCAGTACTTC.

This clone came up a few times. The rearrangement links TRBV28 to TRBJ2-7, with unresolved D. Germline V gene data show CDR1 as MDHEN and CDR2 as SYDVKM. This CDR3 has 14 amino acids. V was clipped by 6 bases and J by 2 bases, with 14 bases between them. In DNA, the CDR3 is TGTGCCAGCAGCCCCCCAGTCAGAACCTACGAGCAGTACTTC. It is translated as CASSPPVRTYEQYF.

CDR3 in amino acids: CASSFFGEQYF. The CDR3 DNA is TGTGCCAGTAGTTTCTTCGGGGAGCAGTACTTC. This sequence joins TRBV19 and TRBJ2-7; D gene unclear. Trimming stripped 5 bases from V and 7 bases from J, with 9 bases between. The CDR3 totals 11 residues. CDR1 is LNHDA and CDR2 is SQIVND in the germline V gene (reference sequence).

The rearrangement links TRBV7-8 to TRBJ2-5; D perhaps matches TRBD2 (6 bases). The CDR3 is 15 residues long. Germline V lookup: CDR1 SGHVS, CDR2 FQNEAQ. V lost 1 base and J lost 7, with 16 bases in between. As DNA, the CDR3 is TGTGCCAGCAGCTTAGGGAGGGCTGGGCTCGGGACCCAGTACTTC. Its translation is CASSLGRAGLGTQYF.

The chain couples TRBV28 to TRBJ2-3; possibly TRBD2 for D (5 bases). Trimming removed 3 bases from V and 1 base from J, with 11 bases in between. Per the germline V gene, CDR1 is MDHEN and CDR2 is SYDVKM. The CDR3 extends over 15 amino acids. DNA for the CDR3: TGTGCCAGCAGTTTCGCCGGGAAGGGCACAGATACGCAGTATTTT. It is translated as CASSFAGKGTDTQYF. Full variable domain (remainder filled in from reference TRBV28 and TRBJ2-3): DVKVTQSSRYLVKRTGEKVFLECVQDMDHENMFWYRQDPGLGLRLIYFSYDVKMKEKGDIPEGYSVSREKKERFSLILESASTNQTSMYLCASSFAGKGTDTQYFGPGTRLTVL.

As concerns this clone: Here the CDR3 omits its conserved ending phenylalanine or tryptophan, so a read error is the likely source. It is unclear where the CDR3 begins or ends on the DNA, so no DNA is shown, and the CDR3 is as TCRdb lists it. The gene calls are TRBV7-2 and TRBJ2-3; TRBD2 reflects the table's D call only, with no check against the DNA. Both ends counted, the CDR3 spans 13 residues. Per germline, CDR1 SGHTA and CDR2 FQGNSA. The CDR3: CASSRPMREGYGI.

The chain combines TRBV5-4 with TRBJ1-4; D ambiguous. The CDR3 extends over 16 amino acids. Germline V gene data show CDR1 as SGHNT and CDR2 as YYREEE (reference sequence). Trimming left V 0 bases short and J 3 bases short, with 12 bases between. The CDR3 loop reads CASSLGREVPNEKLFF. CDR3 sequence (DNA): TGTGCCAGCAGCTTGGGACGGGAGGTCCCTAATGAAAAACTGTTTTTT.

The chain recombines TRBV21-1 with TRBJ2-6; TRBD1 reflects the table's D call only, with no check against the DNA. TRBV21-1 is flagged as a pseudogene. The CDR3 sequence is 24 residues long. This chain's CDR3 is CASSKGPGTGTNGEGPTGANVLTF. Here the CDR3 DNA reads TGTGCCAGCAGCAAAGGTCCCGGGACAGGGACCAACGGGGAAGGCCCCACTGGGGCCAACGTCCTGACTTTC.